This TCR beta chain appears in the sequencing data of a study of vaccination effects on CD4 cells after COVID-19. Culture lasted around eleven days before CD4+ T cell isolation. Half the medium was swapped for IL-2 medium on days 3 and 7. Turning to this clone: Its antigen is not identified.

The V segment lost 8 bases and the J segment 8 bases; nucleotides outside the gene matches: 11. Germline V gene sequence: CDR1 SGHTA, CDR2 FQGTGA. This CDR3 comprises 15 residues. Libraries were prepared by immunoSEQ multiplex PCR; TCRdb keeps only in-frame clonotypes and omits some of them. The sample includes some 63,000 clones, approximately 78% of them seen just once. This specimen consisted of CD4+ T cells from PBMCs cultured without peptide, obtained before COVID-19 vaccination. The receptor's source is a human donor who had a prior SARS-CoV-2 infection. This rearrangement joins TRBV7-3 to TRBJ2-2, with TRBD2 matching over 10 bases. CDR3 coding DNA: TGTGCCAGCGGGACACTCCTAGCGGGGGAAGGGGAGCTGTTTTTT. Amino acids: CASGTLLAGEGELFF.